This T cell receptor (beta chain) was captured in a study of blood T cell repertoires in COVID-19. As for the study in general: COVID-19 samples collected from the United States, Italy and Spain covered acute and convalescent phases. The cDNA or gDNA used as material had been derived from T cells, B-cell-depleted T cells, or PBMCs.

In the original analysis: Reference gene primers were amplified, and this amplification served to estimate nucleated cell counts. TCRdb's table, derived via immunoSEQ multiplex PCR, lists solely in-frame clones and lacks some. V and J calls and clone size come straight from that table; D and trimming were deduced from the DNA. The data show some 300,000 clones, with around 84% seen just once and about 1.2% held by the top ten. The ends lost 4 bases at V and 5 bases at J; junction bases unmatched: 10. The CDR3 totals 17 residues. Germline assignment: CDR1 SGHVS and CDR2 FQNEAQ. V is TRBV7-8 and J is TRBJ1-4, with 10 bases aligning to TRBD1. The sample comprised peripheral blood. The source of this sequence is a man in his sixties or seventies with acute or convalescent COVID-19. CDR3 DNA: TGTGCCAGCAGCTCGAGGGGGAGGACAGGGGGAAATGAAAAACTGTTTTTT. Translating it yields CASSSRGRTGGNEKLFF.